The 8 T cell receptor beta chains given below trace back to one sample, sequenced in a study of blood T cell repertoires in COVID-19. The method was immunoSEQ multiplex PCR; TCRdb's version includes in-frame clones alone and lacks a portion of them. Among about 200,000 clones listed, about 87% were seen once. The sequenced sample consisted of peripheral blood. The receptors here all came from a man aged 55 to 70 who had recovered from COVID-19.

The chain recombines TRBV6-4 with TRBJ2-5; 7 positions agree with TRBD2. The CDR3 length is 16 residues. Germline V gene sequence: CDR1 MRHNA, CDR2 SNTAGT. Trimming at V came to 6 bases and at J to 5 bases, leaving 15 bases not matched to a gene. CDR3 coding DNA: TGTGCCAGCAGGGGTCTAGCGGCGCCTAGCTGGGAGACCCAGTACTTC. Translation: CASRGLAAPSWETQYF.

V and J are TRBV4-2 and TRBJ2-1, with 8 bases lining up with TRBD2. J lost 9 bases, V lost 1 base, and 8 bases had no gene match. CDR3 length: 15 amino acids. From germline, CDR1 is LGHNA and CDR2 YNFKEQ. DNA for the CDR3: TGTGCCAGCAGCCAAGTCCGGGGGGGCCTAGGTGAGCAGTTCTTC. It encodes CASSQVRGGLGEQFF.

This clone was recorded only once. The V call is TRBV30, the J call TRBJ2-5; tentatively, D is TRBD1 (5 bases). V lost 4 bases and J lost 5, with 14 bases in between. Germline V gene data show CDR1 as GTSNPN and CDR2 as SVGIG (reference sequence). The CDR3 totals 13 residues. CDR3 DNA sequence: TGTGCCTGGAACCCCCAGGGCGAGGAGACCCAGTACTTC. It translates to CAWNPQGEETQYF.

CDR3 in DNA: TGTGCCAGCAGCGGACAGGGATGGGACTATGGCTACACCTTC. Protein: CASSGQGWDYGYTF. The rearrangement joins TRBV9 to TRBJ1-2; TRBD1 matches 7 bases. The V gene's germline CDR1 is SGDLS and CDR2 YYNGEE. The CDR3 contains 14 residues. The ends lost 3 bases at V and 3 bases at J; junction bases unmatched: 5. The full variable domain, rest sourced from reference TRBV9 and TRBJ1-2, is DSGVTQTPKHLITATGQRVTLRCSPRSGDLSVYWYQQSLDQGLQFLIQYYNGEERAKGNILERFSAQQFPDLHSELNLSSLELGDSALYFCASSGQGWDYGYTFGSGTRLTVV.

CDR3 protein: CASSPWTGYNEQFF. In DNA form, the CDR3 reads TGTGCCAGCAGCCCCTGGACAGGTTACAATGAGCAGTTCTTC. The genes are TRBV14 and TRBJ2-1; 7 bases align to TRBD1. The germline V gene has CDR1 SGHDN and CDR2 FVKESK. The length of the CDR3 is 14 residues. V gave up 4 bases and J gave up 4 bases; unmatched junction bases: 4.

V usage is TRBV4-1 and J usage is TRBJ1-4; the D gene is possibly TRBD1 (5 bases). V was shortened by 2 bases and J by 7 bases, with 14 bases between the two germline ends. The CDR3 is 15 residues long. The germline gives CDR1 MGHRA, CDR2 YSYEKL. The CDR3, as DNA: TGCGCCAGCAGCCAACAGATGGGGGAGGGTGAAAAACTGTTTTTT. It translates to CASSQQMGEGEKLFF.

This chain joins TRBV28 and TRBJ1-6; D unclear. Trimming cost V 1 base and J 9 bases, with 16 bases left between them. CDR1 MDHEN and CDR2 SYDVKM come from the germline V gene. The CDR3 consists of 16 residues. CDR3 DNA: TGTGCCAGCAGTTTATTAGGCGGGCGAGTGGGTTCACCCCTCCACTTT. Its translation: CASSLLGGRVGSPLHF. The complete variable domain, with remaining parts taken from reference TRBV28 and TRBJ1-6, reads DVKVTQSSRYLVKRTGEKVFLECVQDMDHENMFWYRQDPGLGLRLIYFSYDVKMKEKGDIPEGYSVSREKKERFSLILESASTNQTSMYLCASSLLGGRVGSPLHFGNGTRLTVT.

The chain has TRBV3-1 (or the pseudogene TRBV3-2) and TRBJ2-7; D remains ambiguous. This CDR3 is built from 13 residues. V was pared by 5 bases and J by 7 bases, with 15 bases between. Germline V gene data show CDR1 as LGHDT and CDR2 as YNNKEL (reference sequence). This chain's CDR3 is CASSVYTTREQYF. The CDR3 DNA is TGTGCCAGCAGCGTCTATACTACACGAGAGCAGTACTTC.